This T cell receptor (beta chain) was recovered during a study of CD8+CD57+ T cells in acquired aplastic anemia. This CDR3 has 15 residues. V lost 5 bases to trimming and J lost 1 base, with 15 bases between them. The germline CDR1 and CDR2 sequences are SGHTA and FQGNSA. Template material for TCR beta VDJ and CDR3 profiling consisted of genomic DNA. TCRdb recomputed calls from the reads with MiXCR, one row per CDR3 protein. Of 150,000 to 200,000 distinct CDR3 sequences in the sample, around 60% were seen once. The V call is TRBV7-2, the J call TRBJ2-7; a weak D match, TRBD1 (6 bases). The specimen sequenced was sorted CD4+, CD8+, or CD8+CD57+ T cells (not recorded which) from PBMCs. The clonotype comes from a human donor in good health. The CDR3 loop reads CASSPWTDRSYEQYF. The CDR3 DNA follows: TGTGCCAGCAGCCCCTGGACAGACAGATCCTACGAGCAGTACTTC.